These 8 T cell receptor beta chains share one sample of origin, sequenced in a study of T cells in Graves' hyperthyroidism and ophthalmopathy. Amplification yielded TCR beta CDR3 regions, with RNA transcripts as the source. A set of HTBI primers served as the primers for a first-round RT-PCR of the TCR CDR3. MiXCR was run by TCRdb on the multiplex PCR reads, yielding one entry per CDR3 protein. Of around 720,000 distinct CDR3 sequences in the sample, roughly a third were seen once. The sample taken for sequencing was blood. These TCRs come from a woman aged 40 to 55 with Graves' hyperthyroidism.

This clonotype occurred many times. The V gene is TRBV19, the J gene TRBJ2-5, with D possibly being TRBD1 or TRBD2 (5 bases each). This CDR3 is built from 15 residues. Trimming cost V 4 bases and J 5 bases, with 17 bases left between them. CDR1 and CDR2 from the germline V gene are LNHDA and SQIVND (reference sequence). CDR3 residues: CASSTKDTPGETQYF. In DNA form, the CDR3 reads TGTGCCAGTAGTACTAAGGACACACCGGGGGAGACCCAGTACTTC.

This clonotype was seen a few times. V usage is TRBV7-2 and J usage is TRBJ2-7; a possible D gene is TRBD1 (7 bases). The CDR3 extends over 14 amino acids. The germline gives CDR1 SGHTA, CDR2 FQGNSA. Trimming removed 1 base at V and 6 bases at J, with 13 bases between. The CDR3 coding sequence is TGTGCCAGCAGCTTAGGACAGGGAGGAATCGAGCAGTACTTC. It specifies CASSLGQGGIEQYF.

This clonotype was observed a single time. The chain combines TRBV9 with TRBJ2-3; D is uncertain. Trimming pared 4 bases from V and 4 bases from J, leaving 16 bases between. There are 15 residues in the CDR3. Germline lookup yields CDR1 SGDLS and CDR2 YYNGEE. CDR3 protein: CASSRTVRSSDTQYF. The CDR3 DNA reads TGTGCCAGCAGCAGGACGGTTAGATCGTCAGATACGCAGTATTTT. The full variable domain, in which reference TRBV9 and TRBJ2-3 provide the parts outside the CDR3, is DSGVTQTPKHLITATGQRVTLRCSPRSGDLSVYWYQQSLDQGLQFLIQYYNGEERAKGNILERFSAQQFPDLHSELNLSSLELGDSALYFCASSRTVRSSDTQYFGPGTRLTVL.

In this sample, this clonotype turned up many times. The V gene is TRBV25-1, the J gene TRBJ1-4, with a weak D call TRBD1 (6 bases). This CDR3 has 18 amino acids. CDR1 and CDR2 from the germline V gene are MGHDK and SYGVNS. V was pared by 3 bases and J by 5 bases, with 22 bases between. The CDR3, as DNA: TGTGCCAGCAGTGACCGCACGGGGGACAATACTTGGAATGAAAAACTGTTTTTT. As protein: CASSDRTGDNTWNEKLFF.

Note on this clonotype: The junction differs from germline at one of its ends, possibly a read error. The chain uses TRBV9 and TRBJ2-5, with TRBD1 matching 8 bases. CDR3 length equals 14 residues. Germline V gives CDR1 SGDLS, CDR2 YYNGEE. CDR3 DNA sequence: TGTGCCAGCAGCGTACAGGGGGCGCTTGATACGCAGTATTTC. Translation gives CASSVQGALDTQYF.

This clonotype was seen only a few times. This chain connects TRBV20-1 to TRBJ2-5; 8 bases fit TRBD2. The germline gives CDR1 DFQATT, CDR2 SNEGSKA (reference sequence). With V trimmed by 3 bases and J by 4 bases, 13 bases remained unmatched. The CDR3 totals 16 residues. The chain's CDR3 is CSASHVRRGEGETQYF. The CDR3 DNA reads TGCAGTGCTAGTCACGTCCGGCGGGGGGAGGGAGAGACCCAGTACTTC.

As to this clonotype: This may arise from a read error, as a much more abundant clone is one base away. V and J are TRBV7-2 and TRBJ2-5, with 7 bases fitting TRBD2. CDR3 size: 15 residues. V gave up 5 bases and J gave up 5 bases; unmatched junction bases: 11. CDR1 SGHTA and CDR2 FQGNSA come from the germline V gene. CDR3 region: CASSQGTTSGETQYF. The CDR3, as DNA: TGTGCCAGCAGCCAAGGGACTACCTCGGGGGAGACCCAGTACTTC.

This clonotype was counted at least ten times. The genes are TRBV12-3 or TRBV12-4 and TRBJ1-1; D not certain. V lost 5 bases, J lost 0 bases, and 10 bases lay in between. There are 14 residues in the CDR3. The DNA of the CDR3 is TGTGCCAGCAGTCGGACGGACTTGAACACTGAAGCTTTCTTT. This codes for CASSRTDLNTEAFF.